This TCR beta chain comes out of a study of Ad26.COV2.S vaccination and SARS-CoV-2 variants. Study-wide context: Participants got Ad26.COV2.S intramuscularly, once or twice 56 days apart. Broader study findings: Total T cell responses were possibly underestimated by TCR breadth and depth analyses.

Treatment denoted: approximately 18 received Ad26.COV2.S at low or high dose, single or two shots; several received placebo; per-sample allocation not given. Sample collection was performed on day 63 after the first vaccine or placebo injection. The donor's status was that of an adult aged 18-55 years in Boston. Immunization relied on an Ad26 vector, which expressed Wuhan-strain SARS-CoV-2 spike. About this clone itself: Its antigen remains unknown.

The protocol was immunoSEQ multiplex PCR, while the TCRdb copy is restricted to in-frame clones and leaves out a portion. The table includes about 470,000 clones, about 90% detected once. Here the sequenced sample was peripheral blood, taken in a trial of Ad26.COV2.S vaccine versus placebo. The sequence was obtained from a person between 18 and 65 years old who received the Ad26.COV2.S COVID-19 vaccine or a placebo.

Here the CDR3 reads CASSEGGLTSPDTQYF. DNA for the CDR3: TGCGCCAGCAGTGAGGGGGGCCTGACTAGTCCAGATACGCAGTATTTT. V gene TRBV10-2 combines with J gene TRBJ2-3, with D perhaps given as TRBD1 or TRBD2 (6 bases each). The CDR3 contains 16 residues. Germline V CDR1 and CDR2: WSHSY, SAAADI. Deletions cut 2 bases from V and 4 bases from J, with 16 bases between.